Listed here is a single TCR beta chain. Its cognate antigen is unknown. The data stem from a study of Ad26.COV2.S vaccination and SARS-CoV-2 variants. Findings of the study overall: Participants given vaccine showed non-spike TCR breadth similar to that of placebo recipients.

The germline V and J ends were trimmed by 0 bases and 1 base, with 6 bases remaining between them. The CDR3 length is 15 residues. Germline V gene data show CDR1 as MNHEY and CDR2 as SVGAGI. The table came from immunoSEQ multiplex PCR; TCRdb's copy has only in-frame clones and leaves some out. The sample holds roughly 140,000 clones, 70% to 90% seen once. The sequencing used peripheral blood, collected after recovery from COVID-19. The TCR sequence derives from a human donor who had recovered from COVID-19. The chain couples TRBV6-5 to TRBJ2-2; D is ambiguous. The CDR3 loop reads CASSYSGENTGELFF. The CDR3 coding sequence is TGTGCCAGCAGTTACTCAGGCGAGAACACCGGGGAGCTGTTTTTT.